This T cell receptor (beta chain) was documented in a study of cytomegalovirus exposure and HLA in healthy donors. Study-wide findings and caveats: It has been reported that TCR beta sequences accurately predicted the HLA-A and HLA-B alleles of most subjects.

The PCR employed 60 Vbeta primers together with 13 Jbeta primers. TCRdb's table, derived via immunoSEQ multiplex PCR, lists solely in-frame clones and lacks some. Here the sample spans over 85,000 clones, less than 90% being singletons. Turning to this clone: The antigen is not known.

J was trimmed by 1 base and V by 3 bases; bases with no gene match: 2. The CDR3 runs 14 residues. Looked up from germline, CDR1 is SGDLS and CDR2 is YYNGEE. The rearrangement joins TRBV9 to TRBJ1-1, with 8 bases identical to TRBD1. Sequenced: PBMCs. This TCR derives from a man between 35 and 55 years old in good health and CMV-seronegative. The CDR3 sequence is CASSATGGNTEAFF. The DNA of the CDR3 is TGTGCCAGCAGCGCTACAGGGGGGAACACTGAAGCTTTCTTT.